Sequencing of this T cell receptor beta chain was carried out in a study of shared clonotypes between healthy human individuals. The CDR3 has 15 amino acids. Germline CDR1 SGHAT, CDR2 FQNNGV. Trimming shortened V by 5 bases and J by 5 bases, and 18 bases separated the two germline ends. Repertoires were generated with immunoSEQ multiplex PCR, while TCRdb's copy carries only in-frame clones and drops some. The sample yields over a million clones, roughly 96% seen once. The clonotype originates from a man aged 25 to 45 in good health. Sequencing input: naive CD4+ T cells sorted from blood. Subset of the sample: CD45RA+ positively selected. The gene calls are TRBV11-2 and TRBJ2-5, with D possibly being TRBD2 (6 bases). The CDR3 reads CASSIGLTLSETQYF. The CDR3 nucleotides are TGTGCCAGCAGCATCGGACTAACCTTGAGCGAGACCCAGTACTTC.